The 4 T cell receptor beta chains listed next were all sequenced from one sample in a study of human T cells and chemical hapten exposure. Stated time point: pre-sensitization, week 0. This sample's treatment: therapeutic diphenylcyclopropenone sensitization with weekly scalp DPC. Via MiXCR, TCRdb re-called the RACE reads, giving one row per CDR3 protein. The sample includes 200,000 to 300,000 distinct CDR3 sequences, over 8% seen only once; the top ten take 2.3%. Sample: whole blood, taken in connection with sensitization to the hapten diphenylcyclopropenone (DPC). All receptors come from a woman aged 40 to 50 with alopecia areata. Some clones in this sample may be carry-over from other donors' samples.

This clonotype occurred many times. This chain's CDR3 is CSAPTVQGEPTQYF. In DNA, the CDR3 is TGCAGTGCTCCAACGGTGCAGGGTGAGCCTACGCAGTATTTT. The chain employs TRBV20-1 and TRBJ2-3; a weak D match, TRBD1 (5 bases). The length of the CDR3 is 14 residues. The germline CDR1 and CDR2 sequences are DFQATT and SNEGSKA (reference sequence). The germline V and J ends were trimmed by 5 bases and 8 bases, with 20 bases remaining between them.

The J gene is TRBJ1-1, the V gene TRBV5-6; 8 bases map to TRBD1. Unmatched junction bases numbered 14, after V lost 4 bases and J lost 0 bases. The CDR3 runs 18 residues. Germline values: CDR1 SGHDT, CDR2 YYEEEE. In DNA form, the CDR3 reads TGTGCCAGCAGCGGGGGACAGGCCACGGTATGGGTGAACACTGAAGCTTTCTTT. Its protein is CASSGGQATVWVNTEAFF.

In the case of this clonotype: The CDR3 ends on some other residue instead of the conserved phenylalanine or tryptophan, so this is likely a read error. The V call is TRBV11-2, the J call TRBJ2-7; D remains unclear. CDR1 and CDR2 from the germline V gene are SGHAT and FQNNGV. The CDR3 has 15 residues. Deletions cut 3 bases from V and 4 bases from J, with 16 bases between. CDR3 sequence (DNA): TGTGCCAGCAGCTTCACATCAGGTTACAAATACGAGCAGTACCTC. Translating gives CASSFTSGYKYEQYL.

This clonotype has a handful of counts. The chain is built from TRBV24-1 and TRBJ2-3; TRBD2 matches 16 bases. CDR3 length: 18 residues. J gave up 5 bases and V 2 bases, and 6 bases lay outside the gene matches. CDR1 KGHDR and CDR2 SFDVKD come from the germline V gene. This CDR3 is CATSDSPGLAGGKDTQYF. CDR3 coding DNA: TGTGCCACCAGTGATTCGCCGGGACTAGCGGGAGGGAAAGATACGCAGTATTTT.